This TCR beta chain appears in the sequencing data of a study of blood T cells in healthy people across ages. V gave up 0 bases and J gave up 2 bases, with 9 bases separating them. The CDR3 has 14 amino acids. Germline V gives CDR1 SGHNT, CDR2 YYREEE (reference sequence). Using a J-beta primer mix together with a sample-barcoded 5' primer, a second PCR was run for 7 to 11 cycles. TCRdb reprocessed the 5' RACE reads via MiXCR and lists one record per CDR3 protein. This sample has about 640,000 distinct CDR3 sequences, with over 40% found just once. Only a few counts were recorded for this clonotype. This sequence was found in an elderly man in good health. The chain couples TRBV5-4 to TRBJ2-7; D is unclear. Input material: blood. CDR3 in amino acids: CASSLEAETYEQYF. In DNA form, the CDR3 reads TGTGCCAGCAGCTTGGAGGCGGAGACCTACGAGCAGTACTTC. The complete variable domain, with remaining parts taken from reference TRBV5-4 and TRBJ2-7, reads ETGVTQSPTHLIKTRGQQVTLRCSSQSGHNTVSWYQQALGQGPQFIFQYYREEENGRGNFPPRFSGLQFPNYSSELNVNALELDDSALYLCASSLEAETYEQYFGPGTRLTVT.